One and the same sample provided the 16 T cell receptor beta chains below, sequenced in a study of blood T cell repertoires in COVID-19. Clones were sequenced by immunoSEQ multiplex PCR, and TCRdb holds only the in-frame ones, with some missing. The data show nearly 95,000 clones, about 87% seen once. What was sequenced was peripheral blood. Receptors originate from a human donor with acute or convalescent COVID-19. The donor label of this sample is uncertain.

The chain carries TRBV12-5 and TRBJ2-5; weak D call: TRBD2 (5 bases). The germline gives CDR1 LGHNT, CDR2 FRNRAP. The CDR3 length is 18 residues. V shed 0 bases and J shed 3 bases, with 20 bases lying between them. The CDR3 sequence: CASGLVNGNRGSKETQYF. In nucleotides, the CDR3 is TGTGCTAGTGGTTTGGTAAATGGCAACCGAGGGTCGAAAGAGACCCAGTACTTC.

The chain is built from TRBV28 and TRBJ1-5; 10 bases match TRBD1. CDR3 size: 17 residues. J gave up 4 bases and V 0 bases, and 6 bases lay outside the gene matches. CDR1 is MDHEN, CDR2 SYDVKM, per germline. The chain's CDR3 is CASSLWGGQGQNQPQHF. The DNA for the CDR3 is TGTGCCAGCAGTTTATGGGGGGGACAGGGGCAGAATCAGCCCCAGCATTTT.

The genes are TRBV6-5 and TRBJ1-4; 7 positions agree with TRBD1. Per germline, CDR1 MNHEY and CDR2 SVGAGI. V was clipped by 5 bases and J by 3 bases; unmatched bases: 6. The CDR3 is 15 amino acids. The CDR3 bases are TGTGCCAGCAGTCCCCGACAGGGCGCTAATGAAAAACTGTTTTTT. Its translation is CASSPRQGANEKLFF.

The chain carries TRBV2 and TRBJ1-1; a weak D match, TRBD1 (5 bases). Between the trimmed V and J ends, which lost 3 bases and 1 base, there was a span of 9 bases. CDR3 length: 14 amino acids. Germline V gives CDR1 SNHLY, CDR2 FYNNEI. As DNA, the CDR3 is TGTGCCAGCAGTGAGCAGGGTCAGAACACTGAAGCTTTCTTT. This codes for CASSEQGQNTEAFF. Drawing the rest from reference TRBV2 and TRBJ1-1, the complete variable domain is EPEVTQTPSHQVTQMGQEVILRCVPISNHLYFYWYRQILGQKVEFLVSFYNNEISEKSEIFDDQFSVERPDGSNFTLKIRSTKLEDSAMYFCASSEQGQNTEAFFGQGTRLTVV.

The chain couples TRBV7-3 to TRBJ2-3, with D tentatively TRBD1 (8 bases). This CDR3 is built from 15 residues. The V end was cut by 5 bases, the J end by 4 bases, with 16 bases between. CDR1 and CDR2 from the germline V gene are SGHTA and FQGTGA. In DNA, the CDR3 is TGTGCCAGCAGCGAAGGACAGGGAGGGGCAGATACGCAGTATTTT. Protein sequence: CASSEGQGGADTQYF.

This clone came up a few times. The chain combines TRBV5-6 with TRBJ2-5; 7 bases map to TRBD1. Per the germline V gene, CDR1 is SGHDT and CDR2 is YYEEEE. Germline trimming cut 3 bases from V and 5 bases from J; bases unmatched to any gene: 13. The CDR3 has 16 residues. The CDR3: CASSYVGQGVVETQYF. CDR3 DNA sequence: TGTGCCAGCAGCTACGTCGGGCAGGGGGTAGTGGAGACCCAGTACTTC. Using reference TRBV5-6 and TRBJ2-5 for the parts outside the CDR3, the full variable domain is DAGVTQSPTHLIKTRGQQVTLRCSPKSGHDTVSWYQQALGQGPQFIFQYYEEEERQRGNFPDRFSGHQFPNYSSELNVNALLLGDSALYLCASSYVGQGVVETQYFGPGTRLLVL.

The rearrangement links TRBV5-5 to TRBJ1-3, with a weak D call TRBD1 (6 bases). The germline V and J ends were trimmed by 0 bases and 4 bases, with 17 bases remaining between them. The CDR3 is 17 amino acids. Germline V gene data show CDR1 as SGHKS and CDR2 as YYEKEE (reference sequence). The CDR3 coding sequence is TGTGCCAGCAGCTTGGAGGCGCGACAGACAGGCGGAAACACCATATATTTT. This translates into CASSLEARQTGGNTIYF.

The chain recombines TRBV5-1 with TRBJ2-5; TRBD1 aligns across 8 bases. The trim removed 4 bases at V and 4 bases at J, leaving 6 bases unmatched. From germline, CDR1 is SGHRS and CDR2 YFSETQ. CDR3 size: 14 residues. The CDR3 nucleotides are TGCGCCAGCAGCCGGCAGGGGGCAATAGAGACCCAGTACTTC. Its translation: CASSRQGAIETQYF.

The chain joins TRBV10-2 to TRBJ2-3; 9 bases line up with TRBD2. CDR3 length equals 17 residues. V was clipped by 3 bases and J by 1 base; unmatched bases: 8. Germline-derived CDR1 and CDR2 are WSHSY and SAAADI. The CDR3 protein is CASSDPSGDTRTDTQYF. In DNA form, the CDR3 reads TGCGCCAGCAGTGACCCTAGCGGGGATACCCGCACAGATACGCAGTATTTT.

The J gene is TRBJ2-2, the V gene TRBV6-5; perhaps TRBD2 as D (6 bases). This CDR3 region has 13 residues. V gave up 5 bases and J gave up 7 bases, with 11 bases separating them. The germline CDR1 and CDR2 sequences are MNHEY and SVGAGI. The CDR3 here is CASSRTTNGELFF. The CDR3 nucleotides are TGTGCCAGCAGTCGGACTACGAACGGGGAGCTGTTTTTT.

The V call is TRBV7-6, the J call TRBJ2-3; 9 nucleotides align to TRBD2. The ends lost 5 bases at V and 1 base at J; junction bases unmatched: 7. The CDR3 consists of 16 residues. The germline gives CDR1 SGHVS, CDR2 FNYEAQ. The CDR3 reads CASSGSGGPRTDTQYF. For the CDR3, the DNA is TGTGCCAGCAGCGGTAGCGGGGGCCCCCGCACAGATACGCAGTATTTT.

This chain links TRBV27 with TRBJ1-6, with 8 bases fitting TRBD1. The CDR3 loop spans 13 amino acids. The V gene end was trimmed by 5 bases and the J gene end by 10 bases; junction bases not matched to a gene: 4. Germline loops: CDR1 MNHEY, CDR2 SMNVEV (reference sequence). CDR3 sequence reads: CASSMTGESPLHF. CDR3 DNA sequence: TGTGCCAGCAGTATGACAGGGGAATCACCCCTCCACTTT.

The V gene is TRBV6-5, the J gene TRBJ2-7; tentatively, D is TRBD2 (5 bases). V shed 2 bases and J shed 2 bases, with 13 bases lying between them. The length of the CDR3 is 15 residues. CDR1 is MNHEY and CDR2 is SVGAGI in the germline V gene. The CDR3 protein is CASSYATGFTYEQYF. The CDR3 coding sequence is TGTGCCAGCAGTTACGCAACGGGGTTCACCTACGAGCAGTACTTC.

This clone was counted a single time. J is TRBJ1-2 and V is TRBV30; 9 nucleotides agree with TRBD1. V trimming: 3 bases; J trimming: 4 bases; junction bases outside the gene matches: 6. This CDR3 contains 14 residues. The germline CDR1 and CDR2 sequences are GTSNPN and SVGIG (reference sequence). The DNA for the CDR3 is TGTGCCTGGAGGGGACAGGGATCAGTCTATGGCTACACCTTC. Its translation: CAWRGQGSVYGYTF.

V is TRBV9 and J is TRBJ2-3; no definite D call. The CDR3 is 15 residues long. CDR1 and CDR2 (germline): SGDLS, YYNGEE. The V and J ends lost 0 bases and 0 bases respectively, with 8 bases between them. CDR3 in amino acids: CASSVGASSTDTQYF. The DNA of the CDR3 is TGTGCCAGCAGCGTAGGAGCCTCTAGCACAGATACGCAGTATTTT.

CDR3 protein: CASSFLGSLNSPLHF. The CDR3 nucleotides read TGCGCCAGCAGCTTTTTGGGCTCCCTAAATTCACCCCTCCACTTT. This chain connects TRBV5-1 to TRBJ1-6; no firm D call. Trimming removed 2 bases at V and 7 bases at J, with 13 bases between. CDR1 and CDR2 from the germline V gene are SGHRS and YFSETQ. This CDR3 is built from 15 residues.